This T cell receptor (beta chain) was captured by sequencing in a study of shared clonotypes between healthy human individuals. This CDR3 is built from 13 residues. The J segment lost 7 bases and the V segment lost 4 bases, leaving 4 bases of the junction unmatched. Germline-derived CDR1 and CDR2 are MNHNY and SVGAGI (reference sequence). Unsorted PBMC samples were amplified in replicate PCRs containing 250 to 350 ng DNA, roughly 30,000 T cell genomes. Assay: immunoSEQ multiplex PCR; the TCRdb copy retains only in-frame clones and omits some. This table has fewer than 650,000 clones, just over 75% appearing once.

This clonotype originated in a woman between 40 and 55 years old in good health. Some clones in this sample may be carry-over from other donors' samples. The sequenced material came from PBMCs. V usage is TRBV6-6 and J usage is TRBJ1-5, with 7 bases fitting TRBD1. The CDR3 DNA reads TGTGCCAGCAGTTTGGACAGGTGGCAGCCCCAGCATTTT. Translating gives CASSLDRWQPQHF.